The clone carrying this T cell receptor (beta chain) has only a few counts. Its antigen is as yet unknown. The CDR3 has 14 amino acids. V lost 9 bases and J 0 bases, leaving 13 bases between the germline ends. Germline V gene data show CDR1 as MGHRA and CDR2 as YSYEKL. This sample stems from a study of T cell repertoires in cytomegalovirus infection. Study-wide context: Well-studied HLA-B-restricted CMV epitopes were used in the study alongside recently identified HLA-C-restricted ones. A matching HLA type, together with CMV infection, was signaled by public TCR beta signatures.

MiXCR was run by TCRdb on the reads, yielding one entry per CDR3 protein. This sample has some 800,000 distinct CDR3 sequences, with roughly 33% found just once. General observations from the study: Summed public TCR beta family frequency identified CMV carriers bearing the relevant HLA. HLA-C-restricted, CMV-specific TCR beta clonotypes were dominant ex vivo.

Specimen: cultured CD8+ T cells from PBMCs, collected from culture after CMV antigen stimulation. This clonotype originated in a human donor in good health (CMV status not recorded). Some clones in this sample may be carry-over from other donors' samples. The chain links TRBV4-1 to TRBJ2-3; no firm D call. CDR3 in amino acids: CASSGHKSTDTQYF. DNA of the CDR3: TGCGCCAGTTCAGGCCATAAAAGCACAGATACGCAGTATTTT.